This TCR beta chain is drawn from a study of cytomegalovirus exposure and HLA in healthy donors. PCR was performed using 60 Vbeta and 13 Jbeta primers. Only in-frame clones appear in the TCRdb table, and some are missing; sequencing was by immunoSEQ multiplex PCR. The table includes about 160,000 clones, approximately 86% detected once. Looked up from germline, CDR1 is MDHEN and CDR2 is SYDVKM. After removal of 6 bases from V and 6 bases from J, the junction contained 17 bases not matched to a gene. This CDR3 comprises 18 residues. V usage is TRBV28 and J usage is TRBJ2-2; 9 bases agree with TRBD1. This clonotype was sampled from a woman between 18 and 29 years old in good health and CMV-seronegative. The sample was PBMCs. In DNA, the CDR3 is TGTGCCAGCAGCAGTTACGCGCCGGGACAGGGTCTGTCCGGGGAGCTGTTTTTT. It codes for CASSSYAPGQGLSGELFF. Together with reference TRBV28 and TRBJ2-2, the CDR3 gives the full variable domain: DVKVTQSSRYLVKRTGEKVFLECVQDMDHENMFWYRQDPGLGLRLIYFSYDVKMKEKGDIPEGYSVSREKKERFSLILESASTNQTSMYLCASSSYAPGQGLSGELFFGEGSRLTVL.